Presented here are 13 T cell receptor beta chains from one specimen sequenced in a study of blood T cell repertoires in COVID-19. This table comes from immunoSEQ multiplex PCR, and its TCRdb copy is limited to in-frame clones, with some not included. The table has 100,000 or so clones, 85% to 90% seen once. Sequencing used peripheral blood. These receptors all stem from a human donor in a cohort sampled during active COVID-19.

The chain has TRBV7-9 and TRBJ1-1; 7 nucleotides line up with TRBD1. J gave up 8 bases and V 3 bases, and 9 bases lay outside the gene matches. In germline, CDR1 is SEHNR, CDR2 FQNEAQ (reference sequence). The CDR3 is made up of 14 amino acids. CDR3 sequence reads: CASSFRDSTPEAFF. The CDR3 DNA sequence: TGTGCCAGCAGCTTCCGGGACAGCACCCCCGAAGCTTTCTTT.

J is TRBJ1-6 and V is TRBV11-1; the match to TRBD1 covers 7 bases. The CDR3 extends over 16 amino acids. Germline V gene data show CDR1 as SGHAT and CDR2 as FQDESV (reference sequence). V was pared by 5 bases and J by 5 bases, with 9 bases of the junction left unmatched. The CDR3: CASSNRETGDNSPLHF. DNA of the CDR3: TGTGCCAGCAGCAACCGGGAAACAGGGGATAATTCACCCCTCCACTTT.

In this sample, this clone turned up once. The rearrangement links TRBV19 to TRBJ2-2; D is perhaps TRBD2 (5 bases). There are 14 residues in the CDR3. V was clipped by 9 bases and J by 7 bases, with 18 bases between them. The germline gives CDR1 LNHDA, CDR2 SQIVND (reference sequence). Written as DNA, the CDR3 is TGTGCCAGCCAAGGGCACGGGATCAGCGGGGAGCTGTTTTTT. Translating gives CASQGHGISGELFF.

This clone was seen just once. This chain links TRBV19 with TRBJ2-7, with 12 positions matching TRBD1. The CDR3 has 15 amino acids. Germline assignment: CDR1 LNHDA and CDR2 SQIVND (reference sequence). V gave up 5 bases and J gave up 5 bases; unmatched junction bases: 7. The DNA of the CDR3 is TGTGCCAGTAGTGGTATCCGGGACAGGGGGCACGAGCAGTACTTC. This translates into CASSGIRDRGHEQYF.

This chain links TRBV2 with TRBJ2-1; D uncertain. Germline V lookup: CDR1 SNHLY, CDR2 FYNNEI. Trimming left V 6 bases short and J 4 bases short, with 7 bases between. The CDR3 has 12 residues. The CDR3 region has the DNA TGTGCCAGCAGATACAGTTACAATGAGCAGTTCTTC. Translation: CASRYSYNEQFF.

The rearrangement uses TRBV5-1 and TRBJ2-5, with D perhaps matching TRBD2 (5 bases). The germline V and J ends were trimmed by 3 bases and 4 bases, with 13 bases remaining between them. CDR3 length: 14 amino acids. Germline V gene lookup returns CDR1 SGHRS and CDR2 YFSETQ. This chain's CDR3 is CASSSGGGPETQYF. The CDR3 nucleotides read TGCGCCAGCAGCTCCGGTGGAGGTCCAGAGACCCAGTACTTC.

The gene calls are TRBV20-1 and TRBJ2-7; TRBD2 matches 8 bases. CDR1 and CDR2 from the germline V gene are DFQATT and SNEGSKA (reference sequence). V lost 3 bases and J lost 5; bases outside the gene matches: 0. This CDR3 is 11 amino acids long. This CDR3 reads CSASGRDEQYF. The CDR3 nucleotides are TGCAGTGCTAGCGGGAGGGACGAGCAGTACTTC.

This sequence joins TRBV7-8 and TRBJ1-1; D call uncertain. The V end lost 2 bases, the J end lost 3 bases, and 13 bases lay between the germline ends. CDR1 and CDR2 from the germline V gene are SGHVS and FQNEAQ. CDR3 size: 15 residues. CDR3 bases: TGTGCCAGCAGCTTATCCGTGTCCTCCTACACTGAAGCTTTCTTT. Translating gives CASSLSVSSYTEAFF.

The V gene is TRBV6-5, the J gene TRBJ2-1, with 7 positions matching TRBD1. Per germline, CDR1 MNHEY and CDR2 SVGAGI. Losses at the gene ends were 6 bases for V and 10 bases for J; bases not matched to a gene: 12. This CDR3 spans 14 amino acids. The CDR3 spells CASSTGTAHGEQFF. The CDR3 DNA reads TGTGCCAGCAGCACCGGGACAGCCCACGGAGAGCAGTTCTTC.

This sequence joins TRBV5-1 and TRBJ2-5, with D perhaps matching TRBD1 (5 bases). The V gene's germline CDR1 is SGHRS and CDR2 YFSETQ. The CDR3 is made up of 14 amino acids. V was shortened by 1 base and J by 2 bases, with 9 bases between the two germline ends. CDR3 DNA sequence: TGCGCCAGCAGCTTGCCCAGGGCGCAAGAGACCCAGTACTTC. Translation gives CASSLPRAQETQYF. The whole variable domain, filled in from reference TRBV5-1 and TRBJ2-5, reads KAGVTQTPRYLIKTRGQQVTLSCSPISGHRSVSWYQQTPGQGLQFLFEYFSETQRNKGNFPGRFSGRQFSNSRSEMNVSTLELGDSALYLCASSLPRAQETQYFGPGTRLLVL.

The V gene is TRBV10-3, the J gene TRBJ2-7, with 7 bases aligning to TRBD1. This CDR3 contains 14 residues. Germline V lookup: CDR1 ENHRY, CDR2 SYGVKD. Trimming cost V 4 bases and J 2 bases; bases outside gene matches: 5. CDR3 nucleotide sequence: TGTGCCATCAGTGTTGGGACAGATACCTACGAGCAGTACTTC. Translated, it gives CAISVGTDTYEQYF.

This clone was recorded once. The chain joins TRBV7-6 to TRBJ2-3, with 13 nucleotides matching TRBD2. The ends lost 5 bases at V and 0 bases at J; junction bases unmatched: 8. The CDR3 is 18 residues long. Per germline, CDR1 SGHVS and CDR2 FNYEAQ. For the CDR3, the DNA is TGTGCCAGCAGCCAACTAGCGGGAGGGCCGCTTAGCACAGATACGCAGTATTTT. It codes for CASSQLAGGPLSTDTQYF.

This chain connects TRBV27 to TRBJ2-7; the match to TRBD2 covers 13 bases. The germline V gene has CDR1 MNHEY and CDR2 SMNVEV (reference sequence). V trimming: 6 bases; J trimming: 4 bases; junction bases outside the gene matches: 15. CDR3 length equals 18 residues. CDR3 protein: CASRGLAGLLNGSYEQYF. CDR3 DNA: TGTGCCAGCAGGGGACTAGCGGGGCTCCTCAACGGATCGTACGAGCAGTACTTC.